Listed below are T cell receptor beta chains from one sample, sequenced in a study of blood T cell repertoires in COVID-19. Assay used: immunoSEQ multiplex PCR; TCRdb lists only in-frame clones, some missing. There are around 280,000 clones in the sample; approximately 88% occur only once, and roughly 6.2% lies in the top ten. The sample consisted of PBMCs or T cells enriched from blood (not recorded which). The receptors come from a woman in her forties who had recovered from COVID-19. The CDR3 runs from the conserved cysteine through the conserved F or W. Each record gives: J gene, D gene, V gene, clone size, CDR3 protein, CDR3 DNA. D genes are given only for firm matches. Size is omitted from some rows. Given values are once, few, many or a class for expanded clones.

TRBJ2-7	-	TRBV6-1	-	CASSEERDNSYEQYF	TGTGCCAGCAGTGAAGAAAGGGACAACTCCTACGAGCAGTACTTC
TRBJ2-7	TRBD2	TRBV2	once	CASRTGGVYEQYF	TGTGCCAGCAGAACGGGGGGAGTCTACGAGCAGTACTTC
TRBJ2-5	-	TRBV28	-	CASSFREIQETQYF	TGTGCCAGCAGTTTCAGGGAAATTCAAGAGACCCAGTACTTC
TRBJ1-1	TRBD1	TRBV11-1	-	CASSLAPRGMNTEAFF	TGTGCCAGCAGCTTAGCGCCCAGGGGGATGAACACTGAAGCTTTCTTT
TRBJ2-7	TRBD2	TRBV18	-	CASSPGGGEQYF	TGTGCCAGCTCGCCGGGCGGGGGCGAGCAGTACTTC
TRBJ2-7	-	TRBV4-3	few	CASSQDPSGRGEYEQYF	TGCGCCAGCAGCCAAGATCCTTCGGGCAGGGGAGAATACGAGCAGTACTTC
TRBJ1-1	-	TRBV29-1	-	CSVEEPMNTEAFF	TGCAGCGTTGAAGAACCTATGAACACTGAAGCTTTCTTT
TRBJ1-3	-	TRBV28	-	CASRRGGIGPNGNTIYF	TGTGCCAGCAGAAGGGGAGGGATTGGTCCTAATGGAAACACCATATATTTT
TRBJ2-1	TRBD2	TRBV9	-	CASSATGTSGYNEQFF	TGTGCCAGCAGCGCTACCGGGACTAGCGGTTACAATGAGCAGTTCTTC
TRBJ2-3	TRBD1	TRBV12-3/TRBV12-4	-	CASSRGQDTQYF	TGTGCCAGCAGTAGGGGGCAAGATACGCAGTATTTT
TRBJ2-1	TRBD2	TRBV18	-	CASSPLAGGNNEQFF	TGTGCCAGCTCACCATTAGCGGGAGGGAACAATGAGCAGTTCTTC
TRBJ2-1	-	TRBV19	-	CASSIVGVLSYYNEQFF	TGTGCCAGTAGTATAGTGGGAGTTCTATCCTACTACAATGAGCAGTTCTTC
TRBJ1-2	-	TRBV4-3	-	CASSQDKGRGYGYTF	TGCGCCAGCAGCCAAGATAAGGGGAGGGGCTATGGCTACACCTTC
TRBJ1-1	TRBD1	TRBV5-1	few	CASSQKQGAKAFF	TGCGCCAGCAGCCAAAAACAGGGGGCAAAGGCTTTCTTT
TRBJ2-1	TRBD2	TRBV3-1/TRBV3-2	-	CASSQVSGSPYNEQFF	TGTGCCAGCAGCCAAGTTAGCGGGAGTCCCTACAATGAGCAGTTCTTC
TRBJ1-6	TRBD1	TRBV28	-	CASSSRTGGSPLHF	TGTGCCAGCAGTTCCAGGACAGGGGGTTCACCCCTCCACTTT
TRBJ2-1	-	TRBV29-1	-	CSVPDGGAQFF	TGCAGCGTGCCGGATGGTGGGGCGCAGTTCTTC
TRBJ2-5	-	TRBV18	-	CASSPRASGQQETQYF	TGTGCCAGCTCACCCCGCGCTAGCGGACAGCAAGAGACCCAGTACTTC
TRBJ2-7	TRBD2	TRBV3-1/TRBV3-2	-	CASSQDLNRLAWEQYF	TGTGCCAGCAGCCAAGACCTCAACCGACTAGCGTGGGAGCAGTACTTC
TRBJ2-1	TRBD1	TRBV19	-	CASSMGQTVNEQFF	TGTGCCAGTAGTATGGGACAGACTGTAAATGAGCAGTTCTTC
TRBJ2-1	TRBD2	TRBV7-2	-	CASSLDSGSFNEQFF	TGTGCCAGCAGCTTAGATAGCGGGAGTTTCAATGAGCAGTTCTTC
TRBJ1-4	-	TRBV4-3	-	CASSRGAGVPNEKLFF	TGCGCCAGCAGCCGCGGAGCAGGGGTACCTAATGAAAAACTGTTTTTT
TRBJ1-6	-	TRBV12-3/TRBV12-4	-	CASSSQGHSPLHF	TGTGCCAGCAGTTCCCAGGGTCATTCACCCCTCCACTTT
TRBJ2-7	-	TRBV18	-	CASSPSTQDYEQYF	TGTGCCAGCTCACCATCAACGCAGGACTACGAGCAGTACTTC
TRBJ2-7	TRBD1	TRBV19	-	CASTEGTGDTYEQYF	TGTGCCAGTACCGAGGGGACAGGAGATACCTACGAGCAGTACTTC
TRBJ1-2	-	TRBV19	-	CASRTDFYGYTF	TGTGCCAGTAGGACAGATTTCTATGGCTACACCTTC
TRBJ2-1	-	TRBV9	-	CASSVERYPSYNEQFF	TGTGCCAGCAGCGTAGAGCGGTACCCCTCCTACAATGAGCAGTTCTTC
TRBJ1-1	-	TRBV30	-	CAWTRGGGLDTEAFF	TGTGCCTGGACCCGGGGAGGGGGGTTAGACACTGAAGCTTTCTTT
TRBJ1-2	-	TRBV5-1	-	CASRLDPGYGYTF	TGCGCCAGCAGACTGGACCCAGGGTATGGCTACACCTTC
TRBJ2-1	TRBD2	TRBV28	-	CASSVGGRVNEQFF	TGTGCCAGCAGTGTAGGAGGGAGGGTGAATGAGCAGTTCTTC
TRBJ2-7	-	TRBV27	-	CASSLSFRLLPHEQYF	TGTGCCAGCAGTTTATCTTTTAGACTCCTTCCCCACGAGCAGTACTTC
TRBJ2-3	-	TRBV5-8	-	CASSSGVVDMADTQYF	TGTGCCAGCAGCTCGGGAGTAGTAGATATGGCAGATACGCAGTATTTT
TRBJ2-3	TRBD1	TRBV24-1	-	CATSDAVTGVEDTQYF	TGTGCCACCAGTGATGCCGTGACAGGGGTTGAAGATACGCAGTATTTT
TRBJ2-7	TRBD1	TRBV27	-	CASSRQGRTEQYF	TGTGCCAGCAGCCGACAGGGGCGTACGGAGCAGTACTTC
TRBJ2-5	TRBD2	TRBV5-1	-	CASSLFRQGGVQETQYF	TGCGCCAGCAGCTTGTTCCGGCAGGGAGGGGTCCAAGAGACCCAGTACTTC
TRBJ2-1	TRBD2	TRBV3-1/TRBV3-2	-	CASSQVTSGRIGNEQFF	TGTGCCAGCAGCCAAGTGACTAGCGGGAGGATAGGCAATGAGCAGTTCTTC
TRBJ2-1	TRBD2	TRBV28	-	CASSQPAGVGGEQFF	TGTGCCAGCAGCCAACCAGCGGGAGTTGGCGGTGAGCAGTTCTTC